This T cell receptor beta chain was recorded in a study of chemoradiotherapy in HPV16-positive cancers. As for the study in general: Candidate HPV-specific T-cell clones and common TCR motifs came from functional assays in two HPV16-positive patients.

General study points: The functional HPV-specific definition rests on just a couple of HPV16-positive patients.

Repeated repertoire sampling spanned the course of chemoradiotherapy. Comments on this clone: The target antigen is unknown.

V lost 1 base and J 0 bases, leaving 5 bases between the germline ends. Germline-derived CDR1 and CDR2 are SGHVS and FQNEAQ. The CDR3 is 14 residues long. Using immunoSEQ multiplex PCR, the repertoire was profiled, and TCRdb retains in-frame clones only, with some absent. The sample lists about 53,000 clones, more than 75% occurring once. The specimen was blood, collected from a patient who underwent chemoradiotherapy. The J gene is TRBJ2-3, the V gene TRBV7-8; D is ambiguous. This receptor was obtained from a human donor with HPV-associated anogenital cancer. CDR3 coding DNA: TGTGCCAGCAGCTTAGGAACTAGCACAGATACGCAGTATTTT. Translating it yields CASSLGTSTDTQYF.